This record covers a single T cell receptor beta chain. The antigen is unknown. Extracted RNA was reverse transcribed into cDNA, the sequencing template. TCRdb's table, derived via immunoSEQ multiplex PCR, lists solely in-frame clones and lacks some. The data contain 100,000 or so clones, 55% to 70% of them singletons. Treatment specified: oral pan-JAK inhibitor, 5-10 mg twice daily. This entry comes from a study of CD8+ T cells in alopecia areata. Across the whole study: The duration of tofacitinib was 6 to 18 months, with 6 months off drug afterward. Whole-study results and caveats: Affected scalp, especially in alopecia totalis/universalis, had a higher clonality than normal scalp did.

The TCR was taken from a human donor with alopecia areata. The material was CD8+ T cells sorted from blood, obtained between weeks 55 and 65, from a patient treated with tofacitinib.

The CDR3 loop reads CASSSGGPAEVCTF. The CDR3 DNA sequence: TGTGCCAGCAGCTCAGGCGGTCCCGCAGAAGTATGCACCTTC. V is TRBV7-8 and J is TRBJ1-2, with D unresolved. CDR3 length: 14 amino acids. Between the trimmed V and J ends, which lost 4 bases and 13 bases, there was a span of 22 bases. The V gene's germline CDR1 is SGHVS and CDR2 FQNEAQ.